One sample yielded the 7 T cell receptor beta chains listed below, sequenced in a study of shared clonotypes between healthy human individuals. The data were produced by immunoSEQ multiplex PCR, yet TCRdb's version contains in-frame clones alone and is incomplete. The sample includes roughly 2.4 million clones, under 97% seen only once; the top ten take about 0.13%. The source material was naive CD4+ T cells sorted from blood. Subset specified: CD45RA+ positively selected. Receptors originate from a man between 18 and 29 years old in good health.

This clone appeared a few times. This chain uses TRBV5-6 with TRBJ1-5; tentative D call: TRBD1 (6 bases). The germline CDR1 and CDR2 sequences are SGHDT and YYEEEE. The V end was cut by 0 bases, the J end by 3 bases, with 10 bases between. This CDR3 has 15 amino acids. CDR3 nucleotide sequence: TGTGCCAGCAGCTTGGGGGGGCCAGCCAATCAGCCCCAGCATTTT. This translates into CASSLGGPANQPQHF.

The rearrangement uses TRBV19 and TRBJ1-2, with D perhaps TRBD1 (5 bases). The germline CDR1 and CDR2 sequences are LNHDA and SQIVND (reference sequence). The CDR3 loop spans 15 amino acids. The V and J ends lost 2 bases and 8 bases respectively, with 18 bases between them. In DNA form, the CDR3 reads TGTGCCAGTAGTATATCGAGGGCCCCGTACAGGGGCTACACCTTC. Translating it yields CASSISRAPYRGYTF.

The chain recombines TRBV19 with TRBJ1-6, with 8 nucleotides matching TRBD1. The trim removed 5 bases at V and 7 bases at J, leaving 7 bases unmatched. The CDR3 runs to 15 residues. CDR1 and CDR2 from the germline V gene are LNHDA and SQIVND (reference sequence). The CDR3 DNA sequence: TGTGCCAGTAGTCTTACGGGACAGGCGAATTCACCCCTCCACTTT. This encodes CASSLTGQANSPLHF.

This chain uses TRBV5-1 with TRBJ2-2; the D gene is possibly TRBD2 (6 bases). The CDR3 has 16 residues. V was clipped by 4 bases and J by 5 bases, with 18 bases between them. From germline, CDR1 is SGHRS and CDR2 YFSETQ. CDR3 in DNA: TGCGCCAGCAGCAGTTCCGGGACTGAGGGGACCGGGGAGCTGTTTTTT. Translation: CASSSSGTEGTGELFF.

This chain links TRBV28 with TRBJ1-5; TRBD1 matches 9 bases. J lost 4 bases, V lost 5 bases, and 18 bases had no gene match. CDR1 is MDHEN and CDR2 is SYDVKM in the germline V gene. This CDR3 is built from 19 residues. CDR3 DNA sequence: TGTGCCAGCAGTCGACCCCGGGGGACAGGGAAGAAAGTAAATCAGCCCCAGCATTTT. It encodes CASSRPRGTGKKVNQPQHF.

The rearrangement joins TRBV6-6 to TRBJ2-5; D ambiguous. The closer fit of TRBJ2-7 to the DNA end suggests the J call may be wrong. The CDR3 runs to 13 residues. Germline loops: CDR1 MNHNY, CDR2 SVGAGI (reference sequence). The chain's CDR3 is CASSYGVEDEQYF. For the CDR3, the DNA is TGTGCCAGCAGTTACGGGGTTGAGGACGAGCAGTACTTC.

CDR3: CASSSGTDNQPQHF. The CDR3 DNA reads as TGTGCCAGCAGTTCCGGGACAGACAATCAGCCCCAGCATTTT. The chain recombines TRBV28 with TRBJ1-5, with 7 bases matching TRBD1. The trim removed 4 bases at V and 3 bases at J, leaving 3 bases unmatched. The CDR3 extends over 14 amino acids. Germline lookup yields CDR1 MDHEN and CDR2 SYDVKM.